This T cell receptor (beta chain) was sequenced during a study of T cell changes during pregnancy in multiple sclerosis. The germline gives CDR1 SGHVS, CDR2 FQNEAQ. With 5 bases clipped from V and 7 bases from J, the junction kept 11 bases outside the gene matches. The CDR3 covers 17 residues. Libraries were prepared by immunoSEQ multiplex PCR; TCRdb keeps only in-frame clonotypes and omits some of them. The profile shows over 70,000 clones, roughly nine tenths of them singletons. The chain links TRBV7-8 to TRBJ2-2; 12 bases line up with TRBD2. The receptor was isolated from a female donor in good health, enrolled as a control in a pregnancy study. The starting material was peripheral blood, obtained in the first trimester of pregnancy. The CDR3 DNA is TGTGCCAGCAGCACCAGGGGGCTAGCGGGGGGGTACGGGGAGCTGTTTTTT. Its translation: CASSTRGLAGGYGELFF. The entire variable domain, with the rest obtained from reference TRBV7-8 and TRBJ2-2, is as follows: GAGVSQSPRYKVAKRGQDVALRCDPISGHVSLFWYQQALGQGPEFLTYFQNEAQLDKSGLPSDRFFAERPEGSVSTLKIQRTQQEDSAVYLCASSTRGLAGGYGELFFGEGSRLTVL.